This T cell receptor (beta chain) was captured by sequencing in a study of T cells in Graves' hyperthyroidism and ophthalmopathy. RNA transcripts provided the source from which TCR beta CDR3 regions were amplified. Primed by the HTBI set, a first-round RT-PCR was run on the TCR CDR3. TCRdb redid the calling of the multiplex PCR reads with MiXCR, one entry per CDR3 protein. The table lists a few hundred thousand distinct CDR3 sequences, about 15% of them singletons. To note about this clonotype: The target antigen is unknown.

After removal of 3 bases from V and 0 bases from J, the junction contained 5 bases not matched to a gene. Germline V gives CDR1 LGHDT, CDR2 YNNKEL (reference sequence). This CDR3 spans 15 amino acids. Each patient was aged 18 to 65 and had newly diagnosed hyperthyroidism of under 2 months' duration. Whole-study results and caveats: Before onset, ophthalmopathy was predicted by the model a median around 6.5 months earlier. Most thyroid clonotypes that were expanded above 0.001 also turned up in blood. A model of 13 V-J features distinguished ophthalmopathy from stable hyperthyroidism.

The sequenced sample was blood. This TCR came from a middle-aged woman with Graves' hyperthyroidism that later progressed to Graves' ophthalmopathy. V usage is TRBV3-1 and J usage is TRBJ2-7; TRBD2 agrees at 7 bases. Here the CDR3 DNA reads TGTGCCAGCAGCCAGAGGGGCGGGAGCTCCTACGAGCAGTACTTC. This translates into CASSQRGGSSYEQYF.